This TCR beta chain was captured in a study of OX40 agonist ivuxolimab in advanced cancers. For the wider study: The costimulatory receptor OX40 (CD134) was targeted by ivuxolimab, a fully human IgG2 agonistic monoclonal antibody. Intravenous ivuxolimab was administered to patients every 2 weeks at six dose levels: 0.01, 0.1, 0.3, 1.5, 3 and 10 mg/kg. Of the roughly 52 dose-escalation patients, hepatocellular carcinoma was present in about 19, melanoma in around 15, renal cell carcinoma in 9 and head and neck cancer in 9. The dose-escalation cohort was around 84% male with a mean age of approximately 60 years, ranging from about 23 to 85. Patients were allowed to have had prior anti-PD-1, anti-PD-L1 or anti-CTLA-4 therapy, and more than 35% of the dose-escalation patients had been treated with checkpoint inhibitors. Partial responses were achieved by three dose-escalation patients, of whom one had hepatocellular carcinoma and two had cutaneous melanoma. Peripheral TCRbeta sequencing was intended to test whether TCR sequence diversity was altered and clonal T-cell expansion was caused by ivuxolimab. The paper reports the monotherapy dose-escalation portion (N of about 50 patients) of the phase I ivuxolimab trial. Broad study findings and their caveats: In partial responders in the 0.1-3.0 mg/kg groups, normalized peripheral clonal expansion was found to be among the lowest, especially among CD8+ T cells. Low levels of normalized T-cell clonal expansion were also seen in some patients who did not respond. Antigen specificity was not determined for the clonally expanded peripheral T cells. At doses of 0.1 to 3.0 mg/kg, clonal expansion of both CD4+ and CD8+ T cells in blood was seen between baseline and week 6. On average, CD8+ T cells showed more expanded clones than CD4+ T cells after ivuxolimab.

For sequencing of the TCRbeta CDR3 region, genomic DNA was extracted from the sorted cells. The immunoSEQ Assay was used for sequencing of TCRbeta CDR3 regions. TCRdb took over this immuneACCESS table, retaining in-frame rearrangements with V and J assigned. Such tables are incomplete; in checked studies, under half of the missing clones stem from an unresolved V gene, and the remainder is unexplained. The sample has roughly 70,000 clones on record, 85% to 90% of them singletons. Roughly 11% of the sample is held by the ten biggest clonotypes. CDR1 and CDR2 are drawn from the germline V gene (reference sequence): MNHEY, SMNVEV. The junction carries 9 bases between V and J, which are trimmed by 3 bases and 0 bases respectively. From cysteine to phenylalanine, the CDR3 is 15 amino acids long. The entry retains the CDR3 DNA only, 45 bases that are in frame from base 1. Patients with a history of autoimmune disease or receiving systemic immunosuppression were excluded from the trial. In every dose cohort, peripheral blood was drawn for TCR sequencing at baseline, cycle 4 day 1, and cycle 7 day 1. The samples were drawn from a first-in-human, open-label, multicenter phase I dose-escalation trial of ivuxolimab. Adults with locally advanced or metastatic melanoma, renal cell carcinoma, hepatocellular carcinoma or head and neck squamous cell carcinoma were enrolled in the trial. Before TCR sequencing, CD4+ and CD8+ T cells were separately sorted from peripheral blood.

Note on this clone: Its antigen has not been determined. Base qualities are not at hand, and no much larger clone is one base apart.

Source: CD4+ or CD8+ T cells sorted from blood, taken in a trial of the OX40 agonist ivuxolimab. This clonotype was obtained from an adult with an advanced solid tumor such as melanoma, head and neck, liver or kidney cancer. The chain couples TRBV27 to TRBJ2-1, with the D segment identity uncertain. CDR3 reads: CASSFEISSYNEQFF. The nucleotide sequence is given as TGTGCCAGCAGTTTCGAAATCAGCTCCTACAATGAGCAGTTCTTC.